Included here is one TCR beta chain sequence, with context. The sample belongs to a study of identical twins. TCRdb fed the 5' RACE reads into MiXCR, producing one record per CDR3 protein. Among roughly 720,000 distinct CDR3 sequences listed, over 15% were seen once. CDR1 is SGHRS, CDR2 YFSETQ, per germline. The CDR3 sequence is 13 residues long. With V trimmed by 7 bases and J by 1 base, 2 bases remained unmatched. The same data also contributed to another study, on T cells expressing NK-cell markers.

This clonotype originated in a young woman in good health. The chain recombines TRBV5-1 with TRBJ2-4; TRBD2 agrees at 7 bases. The sequencing sample was made of PBMCs. This chain's CDR3 is CASRDYAKNIQYF. CDR3 nucleotide sequence: TGCGCCAGCCGGGACTATGCCAAAAACATTCAGTACTTC.